The 21 T cell receptor beta chains given below trace back to one sample, sequenced in a study of T cells in Graves' hyperthyroidism and ophthalmopathy (dated by TCRdb to about 2019). To prepare the library, multiplex PCR was applied. The instrument was an Illumina HiSeq 2000. Amplification of TCR beta CDR3 regions was carried out from RNA transcripts. The first round of RT-PCR for the TCR CDR3 was performed with the HTBI primer set and the Qiagen OneStep RT-PCR kit. TCRdb reran the public reads through fastp at Q25 and MiXCR, keeping productive beta chains. All rows with the same CDR3 protein become a single entry with the most common DNA and genes. The sample yields over 650,000 distinct CDR3 sequences; about 45% were counted once. The ten top clones hold less than 8.5% of the sample. The sequenced sample consisted of peripheral blood or thyroid tissue (not recorded which). Receptors were obtained from an adult man with Graves' disease, either hyperthyroidism or ophthalmopathy (not recorded which).

The chain employs TRBV15 and TRBJ1-6; tentatively, D is TRBD1 (5 bases). Trimming cost V 3 bases and J 9 bases, with 9 bases left between them. Germline V gene lookup returns CDR1 LNHNV and CDR2 YYDKDF (reference sequence). The CDR3 covers 13 residues. CDR3 bases: TGTGCCACCAGCAGTGGGGGAGGTTCACCCCTCCACTTT. Translation gives CATSSGGGSPLHF.

The chain employs TRBV7-2 and TRBJ2-5; 9 bases map to TRBD1. Germline CDR1 is SGHTA and CDR2 is FQGNSA. V shed 2 bases and J 4 bases; nucleotides not matched to a gene: 11. This CDR3 has 17 amino acids. The CDR3 reads CASSLSTGGLWTETQYF. CDR3 in DNA: TGTGCCAGCAGCTTATCGACAGGGGGACTATGGACAGAGACCCAGTACTTC.

This clonotype turned up a few times. The V and J genes are TRBV12-3 or TRBV12-4 and TRBJ2-5; D is perhaps TRBD2 (5 bases). Trimming shortened V by 2 bases and J by 3 bases, and 19 bases separated the two germline ends. The CDR3 runs to 17 residues. CDR3 nucleotide sequence: TGTGCCAGCAGTTTAAAGGGAGTCGGGCTTCGAAAAGAGACCCAGTACTTC. It translates to CASSLKGVGLRKETQYF.

Only a few counts were recorded for this clonotype. This rearrangement joins TRBV24-1 to TRBJ1-4; perhaps TRBD1 as D (5 bases). CDR3 length equals 16 residues. The V gene's germline CDR1 is KGHDR and CDR2 SFDVKD. Trimming removed 4 bases at V and 6 bases at J, with 17 bases between. Here the CDR3 reads CATSDPRGPKDEKLFF. CDR3 DNA: TGTGCCACCAGTGACCCGAGGGGCCCCAAGGATGAAAAACTGTTTTTT.

In its sample, this clonotype was seen many times. The chain combines TRBV2 with TRBJ1-6, with 9 bases identical to TRBD1. The CDR3 covers 14 residues. V lost 6 bases, J lost 9 bases, and 6 bases stayed unmatched. Germline V gene lookup returns CDR1 SNHLY and CDR2 FYNNEI. CDR3 coding DNA: TGTGCCAGCAGGGGGACAGGGTCTACTTCACCCCTCCACTTT. Translated, it gives CASRGTGSTSPLHF.

V and J are TRBV20-1 and TRBJ1-1; tentatively, D is TRBD1 (5 bases). V was trimmed by 5 bases and J by 1 base, leaving 17 bases between them. The CDR3 extends over 15 amino acids. Per the germline V gene, CDR1 is DFQATT and CDR2 is SNEGSKA (reference sequence). Here the CDR3 DNA reads TGCAGTGCTCAGACCCCGGGACCGCGGAACACTGAAGCTTTCTTT. This sequence encodes CSAQTPGPRNTEAFF.

The chain has TRBV5-1 and TRBJ1-6, with a weak D call TRBD1 (5 bases). Per germline, CDR1 SGHRS and CDR2 YFSETQ. V gave up 6 bases and J gave up 0 bases, with 7 bases separating them. This CDR3 comprises 14 residues. The CDR3 here is CASKQDSYNSPLHF. Written as DNA, the CDR3 is TGCGCCAGCAAACAGGACTCCTATAATTCACCCCTCCACTTT.

The sample holds a few counts of this clonotype. J is TRBJ1-5 and V is TRBV6-5, with 12 nucleotides matching TRBD1. Losses at the gene ends were 2 bases for V and 0 bases for J; bases not matched to a gene: 2. This CDR3 region has 17 residues. In germline, CDR1 is MNHEY, CDR2 SVGAGI. The CDR3 DNA is TGTGCCAGCAGTTACGGGGGACAGGGGGCTAGCAATCAGCCCCAGCATTTT. This gives the protein CASSYGGQGASNQPQHF.

The CDR3 region has the DNA TGTGCCAGCAGTGTGGGTAGGGCCGGGGAGCAGTACTTC. It yields the protein CASSVGRAGEQYF. The rearrangement links TRBV2 to TRBJ2-7; no clear D gene. In germline, CDR1 is SNHLY, CDR2 FYNNEI. The germline V and J ends were trimmed by 4 bases and 7 bases, with 14 bases remaining between them. The CDR3 has 13 amino acids.

The CDR3 protein is CSALNRGQGNTF. Here the CDR3 DNA reads TGCAGTGCCCTAAACAGGGGGCAGGGAAACACCTTC. The chain couples TRBV20-1 to TRBJ1-2, with 9 bases matching TRBD1. From germline, CDR1 is DFQATT and CDR2 SNEGSKA (reference sequence). This CDR3 spans 12 amino acids. The J segment lost 12 bases and the V segment lost 6 bases, leaving 11 bases of the junction unmatched.

This clonotype was seen a few times. The J gene is TRBJ1-6, the V gene TRBV7-8; no clear D. Germline CDR1 and CDR2: SGHVS and FQNEAQ. The germline V and J ends were trimmed by 3 bases and 0 bases, with 9 bases remaining between them. The CDR3 is 16 amino acids. The DNA for the CDR3 is TGTGCCAGCAGCTTCATGTCTAGCTCCTATAATTCACCCCTCCACTTT. Protein product: CASSFMSSSYNSPLHF.

In DNA, the CDR3 is TGTGCCAGTAGTCTTTCACGGGGGAGGTACACTGAAGCTTTCTTT. The encoded protein is CASSLSRGRYTEAFF. V is TRBV19 and J is TRBJ1-1; D is possibly TRBD1 (5 bases). Trimming stripped 5 bases from V and 3 bases from J, with 16 bases between. The germline V gene has CDR1 LNHDA and CDR2 SQIVND (reference sequence). This CDR3 has 15 residues.

CDR3 protein: CASSLEGRGFGNTF. The CDR3 bases are TGTGCCAGCAGCTTAGAGGGCAGGGGCTTTGGAAACACCTTC. The V gene is TRBV7-2, the J gene TRBJ1-2; the D gene is possibly TRBD1 (6 bases). Germline CDR1 SGHTA, CDR2 FQGNSA. The CDR3 totals 14 residues. Trimming cost V 1 base and J 12 bases, with 18 bases left between them. Full variable domain (remainder filled in from reference TRBV7-2 and TRBJ1-2): GAGVSQSPSNKVTEKGKDVELRCDPISGHTALYWYRQSLGQGLEFLIYFQGNSAPDKSGLPSDRFSAERTGGSVSTLTIQRTQQEDSAVYLCASSLEGRGFGNTFGSGTRLTVV.

The chain links TRBV5-1 to TRBJ1-3; D is unclear. The CDR3 spans 13 residues. Germline lookup yields CDR1 SGHRS and CDR2 YFSETQ. Trimming removed 4 bases at V and 4 bases at J, with 9 bases between. The CDR3 region is CASSPEIGNTIYF. In DNA, the CDR3 is TGCGCCAGCAGCCCGGAAATCGGAAACACCATATATTTT.

This chain joins TRBV7-9 and TRBJ2-5; 10 nucleotides agree with TRBD2. This CDR3 region has 15 residues. Unmatched junction bases numbered 8, after V lost 6 bases and J lost 4 bases. CDR1 is SEHNR, CDR2 FQNEAQ, per germline (reference sequence). In DNA form, the CDR3 reads TGTGCCAGCAGGTCGCTAGCGGGAGTCGGAGAGACCCAGTACTTC. Its translation: CASRSLAGVGETQYF.

This chain uses TRBV20-1 with TRBJ2-7, with D perhaps TRBD1 (6 bases). Germline V gives CDR1 DFQATT, CDR2 SNEGSKA (reference sequence). V lost 6 bases, J lost 5 bases, and 17 bases lay in between. The CDR3 consists of 13 residues. The CDR3 is CSAGASNPNEQYF. CDR3 coding DNA: TGCAGTGCGGGGGCTTCGAATCCTAACGAGCAGTACTTC.

A few counts support this clonotype. The chain is built from TRBV7-3 and TRBJ1-5, with D possibly matching TRBD1 (6 bases). The CDR3 is 15 residues long. The V end lost 6 bases, the J end lost 0 bases, and 12 bases lay between the germline ends. Germline CDR1 and CDR2: SGHTA and FQGTGA. The CDR3 DNA sequence: TGTGCCAGCAGTTCAGGGGTTACTAGCAATCAGCCCCAGCATTTT. Translating gives CASSSGVTSNQPQHF. Full variable domain (remainder filled in from reference TRBV7-3 and TRBJ1-5): GAGVSQTPSNKVTEKGKYVELRCDPISGHTALYWYRQSLGQGPEFLIYFQGTGAADDSGLPNDRFFAVRPEGSVSTLKIQRTERGDSAVYLCASSSGVTSNQPQHFGDGTRLSIL.

There are many counts of this clonotype. The CDR3 here is CATSVPGSQETQYF. CDR3 sequence (DNA): TGTGCCACCAGCGTCCCAGGGTCCCAAGAGACCCAGTACTTC. V and J are TRBV15 and TRBJ2-5; a possible D gene is TRBD1 (5 bases). V was cut by 5 bases and J by 1 base, with 11 bases left in between. The CDR3 totals 14 residues. Germline V lookup: CDR1 LNHNV, CDR2 YYDKDF (reference sequence).

V is TRBV25-1 and J is TRBJ2-7; either TRBD1 or TRBD2 may supply D (5 bases each). The CDR3 length is 13 residues. Trimming took off 4 bases at V and 5 bases at J, with 12 bases between the two ends. Looked up from germline, CDR1 is MGHDK and CDR2 is SYGVNS. CDR3 sequence reads: CASSVTGTDEQYF. The DNA for the CDR3 is TGTGCCAGCAGTGTTACCGGGACGGACGAGCAGTACTTC.

This clonotype has only a few counts. The rearrangement links TRBV2 to TRBJ1-1, with a tentative D call TRBD1 (6 bases). The CDR3 extends over 15 amino acids. V was cut by 5 bases and J by 0 bases, with 13 bases left in between. Germline assignment: CDR1 SNHLY and CDR2 FYNNEI. The CDR3 DNA reads as TGTGCCAGCAGTTATGAGGCAGGGGTGAACACTGAAGCTTTCTTT. Translation: CASSYEAGVNTEAFF.

V is TRBV10-3 and J is TRBJ1-6; 7 bases map to TRBD1. V gave up 4 bases and J gave up 10 bases; unmatched junction bases: 10. CDR1 is ENHRY and CDR2 is SYGVKD in the germline V gene. The CDR3 is 15 amino acids. The CDR3 DNA reads TGTGCCATCAGTGGCACAGGGGCCGGTGAATCACCCCTCCACTTT. Translating gives CAISGTGAGESPLHF.